A selection of T cell receptor beta chains follows, all from one sample in a study of blood T cell repertoires in COVID-19. Assay used: immunoSEQ multiplex PCR; TCRdb lists only in-frame clones, some missing. The profile shows around 140,000 clones, about 86% of them singletons. The sample taken for sequencing was PBMCs or T cells enriched from blood (not recorded which). These receptor sequences come from a man aged 35 to 55 with acute COVID-19. Each CDR3 is given with its conserved first and last residue. D genes are given only for firm matches. Clone size is not always given. Where it is, it says once, few, many or a class for expanded clones.

TRBD2,16,TRBJ2-3,TRBV11-2,NA,TGTGCCAGCAGCACCGGGACTAGCGGGGGGACGGATACGCAGTATTTT,CASSTGTSGGTDTQYF
NA,14,TRBJ2-1,TRBV20-1,NA,TGCAGTGCTAGTAGACAGAGCTCCTACAATGAGCAGTTCTTC,CSASRQSSYNEQFF
TRBD1,14,TRBJ2-7,TRBV29-1,few,TGCAGCATTGGAGGACAGGGGGTAGTCGACGAGCAGTACTTC,CSIGGQGVVDEQYF
NA,14,TRBJ1-2,TRBV5-6,NA,TGTGCCAGCAGCTGGGGGGACGGTAACTATGGCTACACCTTC,CASSWGDGNYGYTF
TRBD2,15,TRBJ2-1,TRBV7-2,NA,TGTGCCAGCAGCTTTAACGGGAGGGCCGGGAATGAGCAGTTCTTC,CASSFNGRAGNEQFF
TRBD1,14,TRBJ2-5,TRBV9,NA,TGTGCCAGCAGCAAGGGGGACAGGGGAGAGACCCAGTACTTC,CASSKGDRGETQYF
NA,13,TRBJ1-2,TRBV27,NA,TGTGCCAGCAGTTTCTTGGGGGCGGTGGGCTACACCTTC,CASSFLGAVGYTF
NA,12,TRBJ1-2,TRBV10-2,NA,TGCGCCAGCTCTGAAGGGGGTTGGGGCTACACCTTC,CASSEGGWGYTF
NA,13,TRBJ2-1,TRBV7-9,NA,TGTGCCAGCAGCTTAAGAGCCGACAATGAGCAGTTCTTC,CASSLRADNEQFF
TRBD1,13,TRBJ1-3,TRBV29-1,NA,TGCAGCGTTGTGACAGGGGCGAGAAACACCATATATTTT,CSVVTGARNTIYF
NA,13,TRBJ1-1,TRBV6-5,once,TGTGCCATTCCCAGACCAGGGGACACTGAAGCTTTCTTT,CAIPRPGDTEAFF
NA,16,TRBJ1-3,TRBV7-3,few,TGTGCCAGCAGCCTGGGACCCGGGAGCTCTGGAAACACCATATATTTT,CASSLGPGSSGNTIYF
TRBD2,15,TRBJ2-7,TRBV2,few,TGTGCCAGCAGGCCTTCGACTAGCGGGAGTGGCGAGCAGTACTTC,CASRPSTSGSGEQYF
TRBD1,18,TRBJ2-6,TRBV5-4,NA,TGTGCCAGCAGCGGAACGGGACAGGGGGTCTTGAAGGCCAACGTCCTGACTTTC,CASSGTGQGVLKANVLTF
NA,14,TRBJ1-4,TRBV5-6,NA,TGTGCCAGCAGCTTACTTGCAACTAATGAAAAACTGTTTTTT,CASSLLATNEKLFF
TRBD2,14,TRBJ2-3,TRBV19,NA,TGTGCCAGTAGAGAAGCGGGGGAGGCAGATACGCAGTATTTT,CASREAGEADTQYF
NA,17,TRBJ1-5,TRBV19,NA,TGTGCCAGTAGTAGCCCGACAGAACCCTATAGCAATCAGCCCCAGCATTTT,CASSSPTEPYSNQPQHF
NA,14,TRBJ1-2,TRBV19,NA,TGTGCCAGTAGTTTGTTTGTCAGCGATAATGGCTACACCTTC,CASSLFVSDNGYTF
TRBD1,14,TRBJ2-1,TRBV5-5,once,TGTGCCAGCAGCTCCCCACAGGGGTTCGCTGAGCAGTTCTTC,CASSSPQGFAEQFF
TRBD2,15,TRBJ2-4,TRBV4-1,NA,TGCGCCAGCAGCCAAGACGGGAGGGTGGAAAACATTCAGTACTTC,CASSQDGRVENIQYF
NA,13,TRBJ1-1,TRBV2,NA,TGTGCCAGCACAGAGAGGGAGAACACTGAAGCTTTCTTT,CASTERENTEAFF
NA,13,TRBJ2-7,TRBV13,NA,TGTGCCAGCAGCCCCTCCTTCTCCTACGAGCAGTACTTC,CASSPSFSYEQYF
TRBD1,14,TRBJ1-4,TRBV19,few,TGTGCCTGGAAGGGGGCGCGTATGGGTGAAAAACTGTTTTTT,CAWKGARMGEKLFF
NA,13,TRBJ2-5,TRBV9,NA,TGTGCCAGCAGCGTAGGGCAGGGCGAGACCCAGTACTTC,CASSVGQGETQYF
NA,13,TRBJ2-2,TRBV18,NA,TGTGCCAGCTCACAACTAGAGACCGGGGAGCTGTTTTTT,CASSQLETGELFF
TRBD2,15,TRBJ2-3,TRBV28,NA,TGTGCCAGCAGTCTACGGGGAGGGGGCACAGATACGCAGTATTTT,CASSLRGGGTDTQYF
NA,12,TRBJ2-7,TRBV7-9,NA,TGTGCCAGCAGCTTAGACGAGGGAGGAAAGTACTTC,CASSLDEGGKYF
TRBD2,14,TRBJ2-5,TRBV9,NA,TGTGCCAGCAGCCCCGGGACTATCCAAGAGACCCAGTACTTC,CASSPGTIQETQYF
TRBD1,15,TRBJ1-2,TRBV2,few,TGTGCCAGCCTAACCGGGACAGGGAATTTAGGAGGCTACACCTTC,CASLTGTGNLGGYTF
TRBD1,12,TRBJ2-7,TRBV2,NA,TGTGCCAGCAGCCCGACAGGGCTGGAGCAGTACTTC,CASSPTGLEQYF
NA,16,TRBJ2-3,TRBV27,medium-sized,TGTGCCAGCAGTACCCTAAGAAGCGTTTACACAGATACGCAGTATTTT,CASSTLRSVYTDTQYF
NA,14,TRBJ1-6,TRBV27,NA,TGTGCCAGCAGTCCCCGGAAGGACAAGTCACCCCTCCACTTT,CASSPRKDKSPLHF
TRBD1,15,TRBJ2-1,TRBV18,few,TGTGCCAGCTCACCCGGGACAGGGGTCTACAATGAGCAGTTCTTC,CASSPGTGVYNEQFF
NA,14,TRBJ2-6,TRBV19,NA,TGTGCCAGTACCCCCCAGGATGGCGCCAACGTCCTGACTTTC,CASTPQDGANVLTF
TRBD2,14,TRBJ2-7,TRBV6-4,NA,TGTGCCAGCAGGACCGCCGGACTAGCGGGGAAGCAGTACTTC,CASRTAGLAGKQYF
TRBD2,14,TRBJ2-5,TRBV27,NA,TGTGCCAGCAGGCCGACTAGCGGGAGAAAGACCCAGTACTTC,CASRPTSGRKTQYF
NA,14,TRBJ2-5,TRBV6-1,NA,TGTGCCAGCAGTGAAAACGGTTTCCAAGAGACCCAGTACTTC,CASSENGFQETQYF
NA,14,TRBJ1-1,TRBV2,few,TGTGCCAGCAGATGGGAGGGTGGGGGAACTGAAGCTTTCTTT,CASRWEGGGTEAFF
NA,11,TRBJ2-1,TRBV11-2,NA,TGTGCCAGCAGGGAGGGAGGTGAGCAGTTCTTC,CASREGGEQFF
NA,13,TRBJ2-5,TRBV5-1,once,TGCGCCAGCAGCTTCTTACAACAAGAGACCCAGTACTTC,CASSFLQQETQYF
TRBD1,14,TRBJ2-1,TRBV5-1,NA,TGCGCCAGCAGCTTGGAAGGGGGCCACAATGAGCAGTTCTTC,CASSLEGGHNEQFF
NA,12,TRBJ2-3,TRBV11-2,once,TGTGCCAGCAGCCCAGCAGGAATTACGCAGTATTTT,CASSPAGITQYF
TRBD1,15,TRBJ1-1,TRBV10-3,NA,TGTGCCATCAGTGAGTCGACAGGGGAAATCACTGAAGCTTTCTTT,CAISESTGEITEAFF
TRBD1,15,TRBJ1-4,TRBV28,NA,TGTGCCAGCAGTACACACAGGGGGCCCCGGGAAAAACTGTTTTTT,CASSTHRGPREKLFF
TRBD1,14,TRBJ2-7,TRBV28,NA,TGTGCCAGCAGGCCGGGACAGGGCACGGGGGAGCAGTACTTC,CASRPGQGTGEQYF
TRBD2,14,TRBJ2-7,TRBV3-1/TRBV3-2,NA,TGTGCCAGCAGCTCCAGGGGACTAGCGACCGAGCAGTACTTC,CASSSRGLATEQYF
TRBD2,15,TRBJ2-7,TRBV5-1,NA,TGCGCCAGCAGCTTGGCGATGGGACTAGCGGACGAGCAGTACTTC,CASSLAMGLADEQYF